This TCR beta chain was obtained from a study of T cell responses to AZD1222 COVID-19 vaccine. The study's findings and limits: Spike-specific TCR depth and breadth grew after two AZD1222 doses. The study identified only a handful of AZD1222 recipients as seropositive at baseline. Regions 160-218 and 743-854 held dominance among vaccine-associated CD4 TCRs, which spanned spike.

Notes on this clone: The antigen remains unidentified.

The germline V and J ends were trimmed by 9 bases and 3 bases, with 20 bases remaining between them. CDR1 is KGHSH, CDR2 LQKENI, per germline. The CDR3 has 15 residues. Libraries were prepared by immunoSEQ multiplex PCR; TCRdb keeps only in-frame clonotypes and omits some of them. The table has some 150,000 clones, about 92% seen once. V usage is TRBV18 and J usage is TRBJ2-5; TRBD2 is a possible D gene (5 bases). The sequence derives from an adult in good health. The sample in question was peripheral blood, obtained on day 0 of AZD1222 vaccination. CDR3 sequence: CASSSGLYLEETQYF. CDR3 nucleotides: TGTGCCAGTTCCAGCGGCCTGTATCTAGAAGAGACCCAGTACTTC.